This passage covers 14 T cell receptor beta chains from one sample sequenced in a study of blood T cell repertoires in COVID-19. Measured with immunoSEQ multiplex PCR; TCRdb has only the in-frame clones, and not every one. The table includes fewer than 200,000 clones, roughly 86% detected once. The material sequenced was peripheral blood. The receptors come from a woman in her forties or fifties with acute or convalescent COVID-19.

CDR3 bases: TGTGCCAGCAAACCCGCGGACACCGGGGAGCTGTTTTTT. This translates into CASKPADTGELFF. The chain employs TRBV27 and TRBJ2-2; no reliable D call. V dropped 7 bases and J dropped 3 bases, with 9 bases sitting between them. This CDR3 contains 13 residues. Germline V gene data show CDR1 as MNHEY and CDR2 as SMNVEV (reference sequence).

This clone appeared a few times. V and J are TRBV6-6 and TRBJ1-2; weak D call: TRBD1 (5 bases). Trimming removed 0 bases at V and 4 bases at J, with 15 bases between. This CDR3 contains 16 residues. The V gene's germline CDR1 is MNHNY and CDR2 SVGAGI (reference sequence). The CDR3 sequence is CASSYSGVGRGYGYTF. CDR3 bases: TGTGCCAGCAGTTACTCAGGGGTTGGAAGGGGCTATGGCTACACCTTC.

This rearrangement joins TRBV7-9 to TRBJ2-3; D is uncertain. V was trimmed by 5 bases and J by 6 bases, leaving 9 bases between them. The germline V gene encodes CDR1 SEHNR and CDR2 FQNEAQ (reference sequence). CDR3 length: 12 amino acids. For the CDR3, the DNA is TGTGCCAGCAGCCGAACAGTGGATACGCAGTATTTT. It yields the protein CASSRTVDTQYF.

The chain employs TRBV30 and TRBJ2-3, with no clear D. Between the trimmed V and J ends, which lost 0 bases and 6 bases, there was a span of 10 bases. This CDR3 comprises 13 residues. Germline V CDR1 and CDR2: GTSNPN, SVGIG (reference sequence). The CDR3 loop reads CAWSVVAGDTQYF. The CDR3 DNA reads as TGTGCCTGGAGTGTAGTAGCCGGGGATACGCAGTATTTT.

This chain connects TRBV7-9 to TRBJ1-1; D remains unclear. The CDR3 extends over 11 amino acids. V lost 3 bases and J lost 7, with 6 bases in between. Germline V gene data show CDR1 as SEHNR and CDR2 as FQNEAQ (reference sequence). This CDR3 reads CASSFGYEAFF. DNA of the CDR3: TGTGCCAGCAGCTTCGGTTATGAAGCTTTCTTT.

This rearrangement joins TRBV5-1 to TRBJ2-5, with 8 bases identical to TRBD1. The CDR3 contains 14 residues. Germline-derived CDR1 and CDR2 are SGHRS and YFSETQ. V shed 3 bases and J 4 bases; nucleotides not matched to a gene: 5. CDR3 loop: CASSSGQALETQYF. The CDR3 DNA follows: TGCGCCAGCAGCTCGGGACAGGCATTAGAGACCCAGTACTTC.

The J gene is TRBJ2-7, the V gene TRBV3-1 (or the pseudogene TRBV3-2); D gene ambiguous. The CDR3 contains 12 residues. Trimming took off 1 base at V and 2 bases at J, with 3 bases between the two ends. Germline V lookup: CDR1 LGHDT, CDR2 YNNKEL (reference sequence). The DNA of the CDR3 is TGTGCCAGCAGCCAAGCCACCTACGAGCAGTACTTC. It is translated as CASSQATYEQYF.

In its sample, this clone was seen once. The V and J genes are TRBV4-2 and TRBJ1-2; unclear D gene. The V and J ends lost 2 bases and 5 bases respectively, with 9 bases between them. CDR3 length: 13 residues. In germline, CDR1 is LGHNA, CDR2 YNFKEQ. In DNA form, the CDR3 reads TGTGCCAGCAGCCAACTCGAGGGATATGGCTACACCTTC. Protein: CASSQLEGYGYTF.

This chain joins TRBV7-8 and TRBJ1-5; 8 positions match TRBD1. V shed 4 bases, J shed 7 bases, and the junction held 9 bases outside the gene matches. CDR3 length equals 15 residues. Per germline, CDR1 SGHVS and CDR2 FQNEAQ. The CDR3 here is CASSSWTGSWQPQHF. Here the CDR3 DNA reads TGTGCCAGCAGCTCCTGGACAGGGAGCTGGCAGCCCCAGCATTTT. Looking up the rest from reference TRBV7-8 and TRBJ1-5 gives the full variable domain: GAGVSQSPRYKVAKRGQDVALRCDPISGHVSLFWYQQALGQGPEFLTYFQNEAQLDKSGLPSDRFFAERPEGSVSTLKIQRTQQEDSAVYLCASSSWTGSWQPQHFGDGTRLSIL.

The chain employs TRBV5-6 and TRBJ1-4; TRBD1 might be the D (6 bases). V lost 5 bases to trimming and J lost 4 bases, with 15 bases between them. Germline V lookup: CDR1 SGHDT, CDR2 YYEEEE. The CDR3 totals 15 residues. Here the CDR3 reads CASSLRQVVNEKLFF. The CDR3 coding sequence is TGTGCCAGCAGTCTCCGACAGGTAGTTAATGAAAAACTGTTTTTT.

This sequence joins TRBV5-4 and TRBJ2-1; TRBD2 is a possible D gene (5 bases). CDR3 length: 15 residues. Trimming removed 0 bases from V and 6 bases from J, with 13 bases in between. Germline V gives CDR1 SGHNT, CDR2 YYREEE (reference sequence). The CDR3, as DNA: TGTGCCAGCAGCTTGGGGCCGGGATCGGTCAATGAGCAGTTCTTC. Residues: CASSLGPGSVNEQFF.

The chain has TRBV21-1 and TRBJ1-2; the D call in the table, TRBD1, was not verified against the DNA. TRBV21-1 is an annotated pseudogene. This CDR3 has 15 residues. This chain's CDR3 is CASSEQGVPNYGYTF. The CDR3 DNA sequence: TGTGCCAGCAGCGAACAAGGGGTACCCAACTATGGCTACACCTTC.

The V call is TRBV18, the J call TRBJ1-4; D is undetermined. The CDR3 loop spans 15 amino acids. Germline-derived CDR1 and CDR2 are KGHSH and LQKENI. Trimming removed 3 bases at V and 0 bases at J, with 8 bases between. The CDR3 loop is CASSPRFATNEKLFF. The CDR3 DNA sequence: TGTGCCAGCTCACCGAGATTTGCAACTAATGAAAAACTGTTTTTT. The whole variable domain, filled in from reference TRBV18 and TRBJ1-4, reads NAGVMQNPRHLVRRRGQEARLRCSPMKGHSHVYWYRQLPEEGLKFMVYLQKENIIDESGMPKERFSAEFPKEGPSILRIQQVVRGDSAAYFCASSPRFATNEKLFFGSGTQLSVL.

The chain recombines TRBV2 with TRBJ2-1, with D tentatively TRBD2 (6 bases). The CDR3 has 14 residues. Germline-derived CDR1 and CDR2 are SNHLY and FYNNEI. V shed 4 bases and J shed 2 bases, with 9 bases lying between them. CDR3 bases: TGTGCCAGCAGTGGGGACTCTCCCTACAATGAGCAGTTCTTC. It yields the protein CASSGDSPYNEQFF.